This TCR beta chain is drawn from a study of CD8 T cells in Susac syndrome. RNA in amounts of about 0.5 to 1 ug was reverse transcribed with random hexamers. TCRdb reprocessed the immunoSEQ multiplex PCR reads with MiXCR, giving one entry per CDR3 protein. The sample has about 210,000 distinct CDR3 sequences, roughly 93% seen once. Germline loops: CDR1 LGHDT, CDR2 YNNKEL (reference sequence). V was trimmed by 3 bases and J by 8 bases, leaving 8 bases between them. CDR3 size: 13 residues. This clonotype turned up a few times. V is TRBV3-1 and J is TRBJ1-6; the D is unclear. The source is a human donor with Susac syndrome. The sample comprised CD4+ T cells from PBMCs. The chain's CDR3 is CASSQELDSPLHF. The DNA of the CDR3 is TGTGCCAGCAGCCAGGAGTTGGATTCACCCCTCCACTTT.